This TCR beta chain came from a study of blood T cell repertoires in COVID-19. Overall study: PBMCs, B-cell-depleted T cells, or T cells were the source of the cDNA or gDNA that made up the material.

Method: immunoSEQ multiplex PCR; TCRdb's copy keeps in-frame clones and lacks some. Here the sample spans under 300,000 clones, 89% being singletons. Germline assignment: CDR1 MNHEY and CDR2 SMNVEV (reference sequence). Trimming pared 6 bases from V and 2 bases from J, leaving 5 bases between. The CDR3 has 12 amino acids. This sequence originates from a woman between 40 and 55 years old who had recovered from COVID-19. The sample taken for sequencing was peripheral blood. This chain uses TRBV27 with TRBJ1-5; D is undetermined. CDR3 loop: CASRGGNQPQHF. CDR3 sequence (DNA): TGTGCCAGCAGAGGAGGCAATCAGCCCCAGCATTTT.